Below, 4 T cell receptor beta chains from the same sample are listed, as sequenced in a study of blood T cell repertoires in COVID-19 (dated by TCRdb to the early 2020s). Libraries were prepared through the immunoSEQ multiplex PCR assay. TCRdb took over this immuneACCESS table, retaining in-frame rearrangements with V and J assigned. Such tables are incomplete; in checked studies, under half of the missing clones stem from an unresolved V gene, and the remainder is unexplained. The sample table records approximately 250,000 clones; under 95% of these occur just once. The top ten clonotypes cover approximately 3% of the sample. Sequencing used PBMCs or T cells enriched from blood (not recorded which). The receptors shown here come from a man in his forties who had been exposed to COVID-19.

The chain combines TRBV18 with TRBJ1-4; the match to TRBD1 covers 7 bases. The V gene's germline CDR1 is KGHSH and CDR2 LQKENI. This CDR3 region has 13 residues. V shed 6 bases, J shed 5 bases, and the junction held 3 bases outside the gene matches. This CDR3 is CASSGDSNEKLFF. The CDR3 DNA follows: TGTGCCAGCTCCGGGGACAGCAATGAAAAACTGTTTTTT.

CDR3 sequence reads: CASSLEPAGGPGELFF. Here the CDR3 DNA reads TGCGCCAGCAGCTTGGAGCCAGCGGGAGGCCCCGGGGAGCTGTTTTTT. This chain joins TRBV5-1 and TRBJ2-2, with 9 nucleotides matching TRBD2. CDR1 SGHRS and CDR2 YFSETQ come from the germline V gene. The CDR3 sequence is 16 residues long. The ends lost 0 bases at V and 6 bases at J; junction bases unmatched: 6.

V and J are TRBV19 and TRBJ2-7; no clear D gene. V lost 0 bases, J lost 2 bases, and 20 bases lay in between. Germline V gene lookup returns CDR1 LNHDA and CDR2 SQIVND (reference sequence). This CDR3 comprises 18 residues. The CDR3 is CASSIDRFGTERTYEQYF. DNA for the CDR3: TGTGCCAGTAGTATAGATCGTTTTGGTACAGAAAGAACCTACGAGCAGTACTTC.

The chain is built from TRBV5-1 and TRBJ2-1, with 10 positions matching TRBD2. Trimming cost V 4 bases and J 0 bases; bases outside gene matches: 7. Germline values: CDR1 SGHRS, CDR2 YFSETQ. This CDR3 has 17 residues. The CDR3, as DNA: TGCGCCAGCAGCCCCACTAGCGGGGCCAGCTCCTACAATGAGCAGTTCTTC. This codes for CASSPTSGASSYNEQFF.